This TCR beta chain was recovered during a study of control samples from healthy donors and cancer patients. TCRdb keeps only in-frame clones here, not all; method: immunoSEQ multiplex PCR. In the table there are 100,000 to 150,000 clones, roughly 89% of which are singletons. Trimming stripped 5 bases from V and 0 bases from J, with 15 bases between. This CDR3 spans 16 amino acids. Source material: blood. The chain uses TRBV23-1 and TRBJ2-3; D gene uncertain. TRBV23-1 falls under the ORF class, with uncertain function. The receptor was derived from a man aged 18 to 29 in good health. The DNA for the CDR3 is TGCGCCAGCAGTACGGTGACAAGAACTAGCACAGATACGCAGTATTTT. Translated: CASSTVTRTSTDTQYF.